The 22 T cell receptor beta chains listed next were all sequenced from one sample in a study of cytomegalovirus exposure and HLA in healthy donors. Use of 60 Vbeta and 13 Jbeta primers characterized the PCR. Data came from immunoSEQ multiplex PCR; TCRdb stores just in-frame clones and leaves some out. Among approximately 90,000 clones listed, approximately 80% were seen once. Source material: PBMCs. These receptors were collected from a middle-aged woman in good health and CMV-seronegative.

The chain joins TRBV19 to TRBJ1-1, with TRBD1 matching 8 bases. This CDR3 spans 16 amino acids. Germline CDR1 and CDR2: LNHDA and SQIVND (reference sequence). V gave up 4 bases and J gave up 7 bases; unmatched junction bases: 14. The CDR3: CASSTPRTGRYSEAFF. DNA of the CDR3: TGTGCCAGTAGTACCCCTCGGACAGGGAGATATAGTGAAGCTTTCTTT.

This clone was observed a single time. The V and J genes are TRBV5-1 and TRBJ2-2; D remains ambiguous. V was pared by 4 bases and J by 6 bases, with 10 bases between. The germline V gene has CDR1 SGHRS and CDR2 YFSETQ. The CDR3 contains 13 residues. CDR3 nucleotides: TGCGCCAGCAGCCCCCGGGTCTCCGGGGAGCTGTTTTTT. It yields the protein CASSPRVSGELFF.

This chain links TRBV28 with TRBJ2-4, with 8 nucleotides matching TRBD2. The V and J ends lost 7 bases and 0 bases, in that order; junction bases with no gene match: 5. The CDR3 consists of 15 residues. CDR1 is MDHEN and CDR2 is SYDVKM in the germline V gene. The CDR3 loop reads CASTGGGGAKNIQYF. The CDR3 DNA follows: TGTGCCAGCACGGGAGGGGGGGGAGCCAAAAACATTCAGTACTTC.

V and J are TRBV27 and TRBJ1-2; D might be TRBD1 (5 bases). The CDR3 extends over 15 amino acids. The ends were cut back, 7 bases at V and 5 bases at J, with 20 bases in the middle. Germline V gives CDR1 MNHEY, CDR2 SMNVEV (reference sequence). CDR3 coding DNA: TGTGCCAGCAAGGAAAAGGGACTGGAAATTTATGGCTACACCTTC. Translating gives CASKEKGLEIYGYTF.

The chain recombines TRBV4-1 with TRBJ2-2; 8 bases match TRBD1. The CDR3 length is 14 residues. Losses at the gene ends were 4 bases for V and 5 bases for J; bases not matched to a gene: 3. The germline CDR1 and CDR2 sequences are MGHRA and YSYEKL. Written as DNA, the CDR3 is TGCGCCAGCAGCCCCGGACAGGGAACCGGGGAGCTGTTTTTT. The encoded protein is CASSPGQGTGELFF.

The chain joins TRBV5-1 to TRBJ2-1; TRBD2 aligns across 10 bases. CDR1 and CDR2 (germline): SGHRS, YFSETQ. The CDR3 runs to 19 residues. The ends lost 0 bases at V and 0 bases at J; junction bases unmatched: 9. CDR3 in amino acids: CASSLGLAGGPSSYNEQFF. The CDR3 DNA sequence: TGCGCCAGCAGCTTGGGATTAGCGGGGGGACCGAGCTCCTACAATGAGCAGTTCTTC. The full variable domain, its missing parts supplied by reference TRBV5-1 and TRBJ2-1, is KAGVTQTPRYLIKTRGQQVTLSCSPISGHRSVSWYQQTPGQGLQFLFEYFSETQRNKGNFPGRFSGRQFSNSRSEMNVSTLELGDSALYLCASSLGLAGGPSSYNEQFFGPGTRLTVL.

The rearrangement uses TRBV7-6 and TRBJ2-1; D remains ambiguous. This CDR3 comprises 13 residues. Germline-derived CDR1 and CDR2 are SGHVS and FNYEAQ. V dropped 7 bases and J dropped 2 bases, with 9 bases sitting between them. CDR3 in DNA: TGTGCCAGCACCAGCGAAACCTACAATGAGCAGTTCTTC. Translated: CASTSETYNEQFF.

J is TRBJ1-5 and V is TRBV7-2, with 8 positions matching TRBD1. The germline V gene has CDR1 SGHTA and CDR2 FQGNSA. After removal of 0 bases from V and 4 bases from J, the junction contained 5 bases not matched to a gene. The CDR3 length is 16 residues. The CDR3: CASSLAGTGANQPQHF. CDR3 sequence (DNA): TGTGCCAGCAGCTTAGCCGGGACAGGTGCTAATCAGCCCCAGCATTTT.

The sample holds a few counts of this clone. This sequence joins TRBV19 and TRBJ1-5; the D gene is possibly TRBD1 (5 bases). This CDR3 is 14 amino acids long. Germline V gives CDR1 LNHDA, CDR2 SQIVND (reference sequence). Trimming removed 6 bases at V and 0 bases at J, with 9 bases between. CDR3 bases: TGTGCCAGTAGCCGACAGTTTAGCAATCAGCCCCAGCATTTT. Its translation is CASSRQFSNQPQHF.

This clone was seen a single time. The V gene is TRBV7-9, the J gene TRBJ2-5; TRBD1 aligns across 7 bases. Unmatched junction bases numbered 18, after V lost 4 bases and J lost 4 bases. In germline, CDR1 is SEHNR, CDR2 FQNEAQ (reference sequence). CDR3 size: 18 residues. The CDR3 protein is CASSSNPQGDLDRETQYF. The CDR3 DNA reads TGTGCCAGCAGCTCGAACCCGCAGGGGGATTTGGATCGAGAGACCCAGTACTTC. The variable domain in full, with the rest retrieved from reference TRBV7-9 and TRBJ2-5, is DTGVSQNPRHKITKRGQNVTFRCDPISEHNRLYWYRQTLGQGPEFLTYFQNEAQLEKSRLLSDRFSAERPKGSFSTLEIQRTEQGDSAMYLCASSSNPQGDLDRETQYFGPGTRLLVL.

In this sample, this clone turned up a few times. The rearrangement uses TRBV7-9 and TRBJ2-7, with D tentatively TRBD2 (5 bases). The CDR3 runs 14 residues. Looked up from germline, CDR1 is SEHNR and CDR2 is FQNEAQ (reference sequence). V lost 3 bases and J 5 bases, leaving 14 bases between the germline ends. CDR3: CASSFSRRGHEQYF. The CDR3 DNA follows: TGTGCCAGCAGCTTTTCTAGGCGCGGGCACGAGCAGTACTTC.

For this clone: In the same sample, other DNA sequences code for this CDR3. This sequence joins TRBV11-3 and TRBJ2-1; D is perhaps TRBD2 (6 bases). V lost 1 base and J lost 1, with 8 bases in between. The CDR3 sequence is 15 residues long. Germline V CDR1 and CDR2: SGHNT, YENEEA. CDR3 in DNA: TGTGCCAGCAGCTTAGGTGGGGGGTCCTACAATGAGCAGTTCTTC. It yields the protein CASSLGGGSYNEQFF.

V usage is TRBV9 and J usage is TRBJ1-5; D possibly corresponds to TRBD1 (5 bases). Trimming left V 4 bases short and J 7 bases short, with 12 bases between. The CDR3 runs 13 residues. CDR1 is SGDLS, CDR2 YYNGEE, per germline. As DNA, the CDR3 is TGTGCCAGCAGCCTAGGCGGGGGGCAGCCCCAGCATTTT. Residues: CASSLGGGQPQHF.

The chain recombines TRBV19 with TRBJ1-1; D is perhaps TRBD1 (6 bases). V dropped 9 bases and J dropped 1 base, with 18 bases sitting between them. The germline gives CDR1 LNHDA, CDR2 SQIVND (reference sequence). The CDR3 sequence is 15 residues long. In DNA, the CDR3 is TGTGCCAGCGATACTCGGGGACATCCGAACACTGAAGCTTTCTTT. Translating gives CASDTRGHPNTEAFF.

V gene TRBV5-4 combines with J gene TRBJ1-2; perhaps TRBD1 as D (5 bases). V dropped 2 bases and J dropped 2 bases, with 7 bases sitting between them. The germline CDR1 and CDR2 sequences are SGHNT and YYREEE (reference sequence). The CDR3 is 13 residues long. CDR3 loop: CASSFGGNYGYTF. CDR3 DNA: TGTGCCAGCAGCTTTGGGGGGAACTATGGCTACACCTTC.

This rearrangement joins TRBV11-2 to TRBJ1-2; 7 bases are a match to TRBD1. Trimming cost V 2 bases and J 13 bases; bases outside gene matches: 10. Germline CDR1 and CDR2: SGHAT and FQNNGV. CDR3 length equals 13 residues. The CDR3 spells CASSLTGQLFPTF. The DNA of the CDR3 is TGTGCCAGCAGCTTAACGGGACAGCTATTTCCCACCTTC.

Only a few counts were recorded for this clone. The chain employs TRBV6-1 and TRBJ1-2; 9 positions agree with TRBD1. J lost 4 bases, V lost 0 bases, and 3 bases had no gene match. CDR1 is MNHNS and CDR2 is SASEGT in the germline V gene. The CDR3 totals 15 residues. The CDR3 sequence is CASSEAAGQGYGYTF. CDR3 coding DNA: TGTGCCAGCAGTGAAGCAGCGGGACAGGGCTATGGCTACACCTTC.

This chain connects TRBV25-1 to TRBJ2-5; perhaps TRBD1 as D (7 bases). Trimming took 9 bases from V and 5 from J, leaving 22 bases between them. The germline V gene has CDR1 MGHDK and CDR2 SYGVNS. The CDR3 contains 15 residues. CDR3 sequence (DNA): TGTGCCAGTGGAGGGTTAGGGGGCAGTAAGGAGACCCAGTACTTC. Translating it yields CASGGLGGSKETQYF.

The gene calls are TRBV20-1 and TRBJ2-1, with D uncertain. Trimming pared 6 bases from V and 7 bases from J, leaving 10 bases between. Germline CDR1 reads DFQATT; CDR2 reads SNEGSKA (reference sequence). There are 11 residues in the CDR3. The CDR3 loop is CSAPDGNEQFF. The CDR3 nucleotides are TGCAGTGCCCCTGACGGGAATGAGCAGTTCTTC.

This clone was observed once. This sequence joins TRBV27 and TRBJ1-6; 8 nucleotides align to TRBD1. The V segment lost 6 bases and the J segment 6 bases; nucleotides outside the gene matches: 4. Germline values: CDR1 MNHEY, CDR2 SMNVEV (reference sequence). The CDR3 loop spans 14 amino acids. CDR3 amino acids: CASSYRGTNSPLHF. As DNA, the CDR3 is TGTGCCAGCAGCTACAGGGGGACTAATTCACCCCTCCACTTT.

V gene TRBV5-4 combines with J gene TRBJ2-6, with D perhaps TRBD2 (5 bases). The CDR3 has 18 residues. Per the germline V gene, CDR1 is SGHNT and CDR2 is YYREEE (reference sequence). The germline V and J ends were trimmed by 0 bases and 0 bases, with 13 bases remaining between them. Here the CDR3 DNA reads TGTGCCAGCAGCTTGGTCAGAGGGCTACGCTCTGGGGCCAACGTCCTGACTTTC. Encoded protein: CASSLVRGLRSGANVLTF.

V and J are TRBV15 and TRBJ2-7, with 8 bases lining up with TRBD1. The CDR3 is 16 amino acids. Looked up from germline, CDR1 is LNHNV and CDR2 is YYDKDF (reference sequence). Trimming at V came to 1 base and at J to 2 bases, leaving 7 bases not matched to a gene. The CDR3, as DNA: TGTGCCACCAGCAGAGTGGGGACAGGAGGGACCTACGAGCAGTACTTC. It codes for CATSRVGTGGTYEQYF.